This TCR beta chain was recorded in a study of identical twins. This clonotype has a count of ten or more. TCRdb redid the calling of the 5' RACE reads with MiXCR, one entry per CDR3 protein. This table holds 550,000 to 800,000 distinct CDR3 sequences, around 7.5% found once. These records were also assigned to another study, of yellow fever vaccine responses in identical twins.

The clonotype was recovered from a woman aged 18-29 years in good health. The sample consisted of PBMCs.

CDR3 in DNA: TGTGCCATCAGCCAATCACTAGCGGGAGCGAGAGAGCAGTACTTC. Translated: CAISQSLAGAREQYF. The V call is TRBV10-3, the J call TRBJ2-7; TRBD2 agrees at 11 bases. V lost 6 bases, J lost 7 bases, and 11 bases stayed unmatched. CDR1 and CDR2 (germline): ENHRY, SYGVKD. CDR3 length: 15 residues.